This T cell receptor (beta chain) was captured by sequencing in a study of chemoradiotherapy in HPV16-positive cancers. The ends were cut back, 3 bases at V and 4 bases at J, with 12 bases in the middle. Germline values: CDR1 SGHRS, CDR2 YFSETQ. The CDR3 extends over 14 amino acids. The method was immunoSEQ multiplex PCR; TCRdb's version includes in-frame clones alone and lacks a portion of them. The table includes some 13,000 clones, roughly 78% detected once. The gene calls are TRBV5-1 and TRBJ2-3, with D maybe TRBD2 (6 bases). Sampling was done from a patient who underwent chemoradiotherapy. The source is a human donor with HPV-associated anogenital cancer. The CDR3 loop reads CASSSVGGADTQYF. CDR3 nucleotide sequence: TGCGCCAGCAGCTCCGTCGGGGGAGCAGATACGCAGTATTTT. The variable domain in full, with the rest retrieved from reference TRBV5-1 and TRBJ2-3, is KAGVTQTPRYLIKTRGQQVTLSCSPISGHRSVSWYQQTPGQGLQFLFEYFSETQRNKGNFPGRFSGRQFSNSRSEMNVSTLELGDSALYLCASSSVGGADTQYFGPGTRLTVL.